These 14 T cell receptor beta chains were all obtained from the same sample, sequenced in a study of OX40 agonist ivuxolimab in advanced cancers. Using immunoSEQ multiplex PCR, the repertoire was profiled, and TCRdb retains in-frame clones only, with some absent. The table includes roughly 58,000 clones, 80% to 85% detected once. The sequencing used CD4+ or CD8+ T cells sorted from blood, collected in a trial of the OX40 agonist ivuxolimab. The receptors stem from an adult with an advanced solid tumor such as melanoma, head and neck, liver or kidney cancer.

This chain connects TRBV5-1 to TRBJ2-3; D is uncertain. The germline gives CDR1 SGHRS, CDR2 YFSETQ. The CDR3 covers 15 residues. Trimming shortened V by 0 bases and J by 2 bases, and 10 bases separated the two germline ends. This chain's CDR3 is CASSLAIVNTDTQYF. CDR3 sequence (DNA): TGCGCCAGCAGCTTGGCTATAGTGAACACAGATACGCAGTATTTT.

The J gene is TRBJ1-1, the V gene TRBV5-1, with TRBD1 as a possible D gene (5 bases). V was pared by 0 bases and J by 1 base, with 16 bases between. The CDR3 contains 17 residues. Germline CDR1 reads SGHRS; CDR2 reads YFSETQ. The CDR3 sequence: CASSLEVGPDRNTEAFF. CDR3 nucleotide sequence: TGCGCCAGCAGCTTGGAGGTGGGGCCGGACCGGAACACTGAAGCTTTCTTT.

The chain combines TRBV7-2 with TRBJ2-1; D may match TRBD1 or TRBD2 (5 bases each). V gave up 2 bases and J gave up 11 bases, with 16 bases separating them. CDR3 length equals 14 residues. Germline CDR1 and CDR2: SGHTA and FQGNSA. The CDR3 sequence: CASSLPGTPSKQFF. In DNA, the CDR3 is TGTGCCAGCAGCTTACCCGGGACCCCGTCTAAGCAGTTCTTC.

V and J are TRBV7-3 and TRBJ2-2; the D is unclear. The germline V gene has CDR1 SGHTA and CDR2 FQGTGA. The V end was cut by 1 base, the J end by 0 bases, with 9 bases between. There are 16 residues in the CDR3. CDR3 nucleotide sequence: TGTGCCAGCAGCTTAAGTCACCTATCGAACACCGGGGAGCTGTTTTTT. Translated, it gives CASSLSHLSNTGELFF.

V is TRBV5-4 and J is TRBJ2-5, with TRBD1 identical over 7 bases. The V segment lost 1 base and the J segment 5 bases; nucleotides outside the gene matches: 5. Germline V lookup: CDR1 SGHNT, CDR2 YYREEE (reference sequence). This CDR3 comprises 14 residues. CDR3 DNA sequence: TGTGCCAGCAGCTTGAAACAGGGGAAGGAGACCCAGTACTTC. Its translation: CASSLKQGKETQYF.

In DNA, the CDR3 is TGTGCCAGCAGCCAAGACAGGGGATTCTTAGGCTACACCTTC. It is translated as CASSQDRGFLGYTF. V usage is TRBV4-2 and J usage is TRBJ1-2; D perhaps matches TRBD1 (6 bases). This CDR3 comprises 14 residues. Between the trimmed V and J ends, which lost 0 bases and 8 bases, there was a span of 13 bases. Germline CDR1 and CDR2: LGHNA and YNFKEQ.

This clone was seen a single time. The chain combines TRBV28 with TRBJ2-5; no clear D. The CDR3 is made up of 10 amino acids. V gave up 5 bases and J gave up 5 bases, with 3 bases separating them. Germline CDR1 MDHEN, CDR2 SYDVKM. CDR3 DNA sequence: TGTGCCAGCAGTCGGGAGACCCAGTACTTC. Translation gives CASSRETQYF.

The chain joins TRBV12-5 to TRBJ2-3; no firm D call. The ends were cut back, 5 bases at V and 3 bases at J, with 6 bases in the middle. The CDR3 has 12 residues. Per the germline V gene, CDR1 is LGHNT and CDR2 is FRNRAP. The CDR3 region has the DNA TGTGCTAGTGGTGGCCGGACAGATACGCAGTATTTT. Translated, it gives CASGGRTDTQYF.

This clone was counted only a few times. The V gene is TRBV4-3, the J gene TRBJ1-3; D might be TRBD1 (5 bases). Germline V gene data show CDR1 as LGHNA and CDR2 as YSLEER. This CDR3 has 22 residues. The V end lost 0 bases, the J end lost 3 bases, and 30 bases lay between the germline ends. CDR3: CASSQDLWFPLTAAARGNTIYF. CDR3 bases: TGCGCCAGCAGCCAAGATCTTTGGTTCCCCTTGACAGCCGCTGCTCGTGGAAACACCATATATTTT.

The V gene is TRBV14, the J gene TRBJ2-7; D not certain. The ends were cut back, 0 bases at V and 6 bases at J, with 3 bases in the middle. The germline V gene encodes CDR1 SGHDN and CDR2 FVKESK. The CDR3 has 11 residues. CDR3 residues: CASSQETEQYF. CDR3 nucleotide sequence: TGTGCCAGCAGCCAAGAGACCGAGCAGTACTTC.

This clone was detected only once. This chain links TRBV19 with TRBJ2-3; a possible D gene is TRBD2 (6 bases). The CDR3 extends over 15 amino acids. V lost 8 bases and J 1 base, leaving 16 bases between the germline ends. Germline CDR1 LNHDA, CDR2 SQIVND (reference sequence). The DNA for the CDR3 is TGTGCCAGTGGGCAGGGTCGGAGGGGCACAGATACGCAGTATTTT. Its protein is CASGQGRRGTDTQYF.

The chain is built from TRBV19 and TRBJ1-4; TRBD1 aligns across 9 bases. Germline V gene sequence: CDR1 LNHDA, CDR2 SQIVND (reference sequence). Trimming at V came to 2 bases and at J to 5 bases, leaving 12 bases not matched to a gene. The CDR3 has 18 residues. CDR3 DNA: TGTGCCAGTAGTATAAATGTGGGACAGGGCATCGGAAATGAAAAACTGTTTTTT. Translated, it gives CASSINVGQGIGNEKLFF.

The chain carries TRBV2 and TRBJ2-3, with D possibly matching TRBD2 (7 bases). The V gene's germline CDR1 is SNHLY and CDR2 FYNNEI. The CDR3 runs to 18 residues. V was pared by 1 base and J by 5 bases, with 22 bases between. The chain's CDR3 is CASSEGGEGGGPQDTQYF. The CDR3 nucleotides are TGTGCCAGCAGTGAAGGGGGCGAAGGGGGAGGGCCACAAGATACGCAGTATTTT.

V and J are TRBV12-5 and TRBJ1-1; TRBD1 agrees at 9 bases. The CDR3 covers 13 residues. From germline, CDR1 is LGHNT and CDR2 FRNRAP. With V trimmed by 5 bases and J by 7 bases, 5 bases remained unmatched. The CDR3 sequence: CASGLGTGFEAFF. For the CDR3, the DNA is TGTGCTAGTGGTCTAGGGACAGGGTTTGAAGCTTTCTTT.